The clone carrying this T cell receptor (beta chain) was detected many times. The CDR3 runs 14 residues. Looked up from germline, CDR1 is ENHRY and CDR2 is SYGVKD. Trimming took 6 bases from V and 2 from J, leaving 11 bases between them. The CDR3 regions of TCR beta were amplified from RNA transcripts. Using the HTBI primer set, a first-round RT-PCR was run on the TCR CDR3. MiXCR, run by TCRdb on the multiplex PCR reads, gives a single entry per CDR3 protein. The sample consists of about 290,000 distinct CDR3 sequences, 15% to 20% of them appearing once. The entry originates in a study of T cells in Graves' hyperthyroidism and ophthalmopathy. Turning to the study itself: Blood from the periphery was taken at initial diagnosis, before any treatment.

This sequence originates from a woman aged 55-69 years with Graves' ophthalmopathy. The chain combines TRBV10-3 with TRBJ2-1; D perhaps matches TRBD2 (5 bases). What was sequenced was blood. CDR3 residues: CAISQAEAYNEQFF. DNA for the CDR3: TGTGCCATCAGCCAAGCGGAGGCCTACAATGAGCAGTTCTTC.